These T cell receptor beta chains were read from a single sample in a study of T cells in localized non-small cell lung cancer. Method: immunoSEQ multiplex PCR; TCRdb's copy keeps in-frame clones and lacks some. The repertoire consists of 90,000 to 100,000 clones, with approximately 91% occurring once and the leading ten covering roughly 3.9%. The material sequenced was PBMCs, taken before any cancer treatment. The receptors shown here come from a woman aged 40-75 years with stage II squamous cell lung carcinoma. Each CDR3 is given with its conserved first and last residue. D genes are given only for firm matches. Size is stated for part of the rows, as once, few or many counts, or as a class when the clone is expanded.

D gene,V gene,J gene,clone size,CDR3 protein,CDR3 DNA
.,TRBV6-1,TRBJ1-5,once,CASSEARGWGAQHF,TGTGCCAGCAGTGAAGCGCGCGGATGGGGTGCCCAGCATTTT
.,TRBV7-6,TRBJ1-4,.,CASSLRVPPGEKLFF,TGTGCCAGCAGCTTACGAGTACCCCCAGGAGAAAAACTGTTTTTT
.,TRBV6-5,TRBJ2-5,.,CASSYPGQPQYF,TGTGCCAGCAGTTACCCGGGCCAACCCCAGTACTTC
.,TRBV5-1,TRBJ1-1,.,CASSLAQTRGYTEAFF,TGCGCCAGCAGCTTGGCCCAGACACGGGGGTACACTGAAGCTTTCTTT
.,TRBV7-8,TRBJ1-2,.,CASSLAYRTDGYTF,TGTGCCAGCAGCTTAGCGTATCGGACCGATGGCTACACCTTC
.,TRBV28,TRBJ2-7,.,CASSTGGTALYEQYF,TGTGCCAGCAGTACCGGCGGGACAGCTTTATACGAGCAGTACTTC
TRBD2,TRBV2,TRBJ2-1,.,CASSGRLAAWGGNEQFF,TGTGCCAGCAGTGGGCGACTAGCCGCCTGGGGGGGCAATGAGCAGTTCTTC
TRBD1,TRBV7-2,TRBJ1-5,.,CASSPGTGNQPQHF,TGTGCCAGCAGCCCCGGGACAGGTAATCAGCCCCAGCATTTT
TRBD1,TRBV27,TRBJ2-3,.,CASRNRTGLRTDTQYF,TGTGCCAGCAGAAACCGGACAGGGTTACGGACAGATACGCAGTATTTT
.,TRBV6-5,TRBJ1-1,.,CASSYKGALNTEAFF,TGTGCCAGCAGTTACAAGGGCGCCTTGAACACTGAAGCTTTCTTT
TRBD1,TRBV6-5,TRBJ1-6,.,CASRKQDRDGSPLHF,TGTGCCAGCAGAAAACAGGACAGGGACGGGTCACCCCTCCACTTT
.,TRBV2,TRBJ2-5,once,CASEGEIQETQYF,TGTGCCAGCGAGGGGGAGATACAAGAGACCCAGTACTTC
TRBD2,TRBV5-6,TRBJ2-2,.,CASSRWAGGFAGELFF,TGTGCCAGCAGCCGTTGGGCGGGAGGGTTCGCCGGGGAGCTGTTTTTT
.,TRBV10-2,TRBJ1-5,.,CASSDSNQPQHF,TGCGCCAGCAGTGACAGTAATCAGCCCCAGCATTTT
TRBD2,TRBV13,TRBJ2-5,.,CASSSWTSGRLQETQYF,TGTGCCAGCAGCTCCTGGACTAGCGGGAGACTTCAAGAGACCCAGTACTTC
TRBD1,TRBV2,TRBJ2-1,.,CASRFDRGEQFF,TGTGCCAGCAGATTCGACAGGGGTGAGCAGTTCTTC
.,TRBV6-4,TRBJ2-7,.,CASSDGYEQYF,TGTGCCAGCAGTGACGGCTACGAGCAGTACTTC
.,TRBV5-1,TRBJ1-5,.,CASSFEGDQPQHF,TGCGCCAGCAGCTTCGAGGGGGATCAGCCCCAGCATTTT
TRBD1,TRBV5-1,TRBJ2-5,.,CASSLALTGGDETQYF,TGCGCCAGCAGCTTGGCCCTGACAGGGGGCGACGAGACCCAGTACTTC
TRBD2,TRBV6-1,TRBJ2-7,.,CASRLAGATYEQYF,TGTGCCAGCAGGCTAGCGGGGGCTACCTACGAGCAGTACTTC
TRBD1,TRBV4-1,TRBJ1-5,.,CASSQDRGQGFEQPQHF,TGCGCCAGCAGCCAAGATCGGGGACAGGGTTTCGAGCAGCCCCAGCATTTT
.,TRBV4-1,TRBJ1-2,.,CASSQDHDPWDYGYTF,TGCGCCAGCAGCCAAGATCACGATCCTTGGGACTATGGCTACACCTTC
TRBD1,TRBV19,TRBJ1-5,.,CASSIGTGQPQHF,TGTGCCAGTAGTATCGGGACAGGACAGCCCCAGCATTTT
.,TRBV6-6,TRBJ2-7,.,CASSYSGQGGDEQYF,TGTGCCAGCAGTTACTCTGGACAGGGAGGGGACGAGCAGTACTTC
.,TRBV7-9,TRBJ1-1,once,CASSPPLKNTEAFF,TGTGCCAGCAGCCCGCCATTAAAGAACACTGAAGCTTTCTTT
.,TRBV10-3,TRBJ1-4,.,CATGNSPLGEKLFF,TGTGCCACCGGTAACAGCCCGCTGGGGGAAAAACTGTTTTTT
TRBD1,TRBV7-9,TRBJ1-2,.,CASSLAGTGDSGYTF,TGTGCCAGCAGCTTAGCCGGGACAGGGGATTCTGGCTACACCTTC
.,TRBV10-3,TRBJ1-5,.,CATDTGNQPQHF,TGTGCCACCGACACGGGCAATCAGCCCCAGCATTTT
.,TRBV5-4,TRBJ2-1,.,CASSFPDLQLEQFF,TGTGCCAGCAGCTTCCCGGACCTCCAGCTTGAGCAGTTCTTC
TRBD1,TRBV7-2,TRBJ1-4,.,CASSPLATGFGEKLFF,TGTGCCAGCAGCCCCCTGGCGACAGGGTTCGGCGAAAAACTGTTTTTT
.,TRBV27,TRBJ1-1,.,CASRENTEAFF,TGTGCCAGCAGGGAGAACACTGAAGCTTTCTTT
.,TRBV5-1,TRBJ1-5,.,CASSLAGGLNQPQHF,TGCGCCAGCAGCTTGGCAGGTGGCCTCAATCAGCCCCAGCATTTT
.,TRBV30,TRBJ1-2,once,CAWFGGGYGYTF,TGTGCCTGGTTTGGGGGGGGCTATGGCTACACCTTC
.,TRBV27,TRBJ1-3,.,CASSLYSLSGNTIYF,TGTGCCAGCAGTTTATATAGCCTCTCTGGAAACACCATATATTTT
.,TRBV27,TRBJ2-5,.,CASRGATETQYF,TGTGCCAGCAGAGGCGCTACAGAGACCCAGTACTTC
.,TRBV9,TRBJ2-1,.,CASSVELAPLSGDEQFF,TGTGCCAGCAGCGTAGAGCTCGCGCCTCTAAGTGGGGATGAGCAGTTCTTC
.,TRBV30,TRBJ1-5,.,CAWSSGVVGNQPQHF,TGTGCCTGGAGTTCAGGAGTGGTGGGAAATCAGCCCCAGCATTTT
TRBD2,TRBV11-2,TRBJ2-5,.,CASSLVQPGLAGGETQYF,TGTGCCAGCAGCTTAGTTCAGCCGGGACTAGCGGGAGGAGAGACCCAGTACTTC
.,TRBV5-1,TRBJ2-7,.,CASFKGGGTGHEQYF,TGCGCCAGCTTCAAAGGTGGAGGGACGGGACACGAGCAGTACTTC
TRBD1,TRBV7-9,TRBJ1-1,.,CASSQAGTANTEAFF,TGTGCCAGCAGCCAAGCCGGGACAGCGAACACTGAAGCTTTCTTT
TRBD1,TRBV6-5,TRBJ1-1,.,CASSYWDSLNTEAFF,TGTGCCAGCAGTTACTGGGACAGTTTGAACACTGAAGCTTTCTTT
.,TRBV19,TRBJ1-5,.,CAIGNPRPQHF,TGTGCCATAGGGAACCCCCGGCCCCAGCATTTT
TRBD1,TRBV12-5,TRBJ1-1,.,CASGKGQGPEAFF,TGTGCTAGTGGAAAGGGACAGGGCCCTGAAGCTTTCTTT
TRBD1,TRBV5-1,TRBJ2-7,.,CASRPGTVYEQYF,TGCGCCAGCAGACCCGGGACAGTCTACGAGCAGTACTTC
TRBD2,TRBV6-1,TRBJ2-5,once,CASSGGSRGLAGVETQYF,TGTGCCAGCAGTGGAGGGTCGAGGGGACTAGCGGGGGTAGAGACCCAGTACTTC
.,TRBV6-1,TRBJ1-5,.,CASSASQSNQPQHF,TGTGCCAGCAGTGCGTCACAGAGCAATCAGCCCCAGCATTTT
.,TRBV5-8,TRBJ1-6,.,CASSLGSSYNSPLHF,TGTGCCAGCAGCTTGGGCAGCTCCTATAATTCACCCCTCCACTTT
.,TRBV10-1,TRBJ1-1,.,CASSWDGTEAFF,TGCGCCAGCAGCTGGGACGGCACTGAAGCTTTCTTT
.,TRBV12-5,TRBJ1-2,.,CASGLDRAYGYTF,TGTGCTAGTGGTTTGGACAGGGCCTATGGCTACACCTTC
.,TRBV30,TRBJ1-2,.,CAWSVRRGFYGYTF,TGTGCCTGGAGTGTACGGCGCGGCTTCTATGGCTACACCTTC
TRBD2,TRBV5-1,TRBJ2-3,once,CASSLLWEGRSDTQYF,TGCGCCAGCAGCTTGCTCTGGGAGGGAAGATCGGATACGCAGTATTTT
TRBD2,TRBV27,TRBJ2-3,.,CASSKTSGRVDTQYF,TGTGCCAGCAGTAAGACTAGCGGGAGAGTAGATACGCAGTATTTT
TRBD1,TRBV11-2,TRBJ1-3,.,CASSKPGQYGNTIYF,TGTGCCAGCAGCAAACCGGGACAGTATGGAAACACCATATATTTT
TRBD1,TRBV19,TRBJ1-2,once,CASTQVDRVDYGYTF,TGTGCCAGTACCCAGGTCGACAGGGTAGACTATGGCTACACCTTC